The source of this T cell receptor beta chain is a study of shared clonotypes between healthy human individuals. V lost 1 base to trimming and J lost 2 bases; unmatched junction nucleotides: 2. Germline CDR1 and CDR2: MNHEY and SMNVEV (reference sequence). CDR3 length: 15 amino acids. General study points: Clonotypes that were shared across a handful of donors made up approximately 5% of naive CD4 clonotypes.

Note on this clone: Its antigen is currently unknown. Other DNA sequences from this sample encode an identical CDR3 as well.

The repertoire was sequenced with immunoSEQ multiplex PCR; TCRdb's copy has only in-frame clones and lacks some. The table shows about 2.1 million clones, with around 93% occurring only once. It was CD45RO-negative cells, positively selected for CCR7, that made up naive CD8 cells, with terminally differentiated effector memory CD45RA+ cells excluded. This clonotype originated in a man younger than 35 in good health. Some clones in this sample may be carry-over from other donors' samples. Sequencing was done on a sample of naive CD8+ T cells from PBMCs. This chain connects TRBV27 to TRBJ2-7; 10 bases match TRBD1. Written as DNA, the CDR3 is TGTGCCAGCAGTTTATTGGGACAGGGGACCTACGAGCAGTACTTC. Translating gives CASSLLGQGTYEQYF.